These 9 T cell receptor beta chains were sequenced from one sample in a study of OX40 agonist ivuxolimab in advanced cancers. Using immunoSEQ multiplex PCR, the repertoire was profiled, and TCRdb retains in-frame clones only, with some absent. Among about 86,000 clones listed, around 90% were seen once. The sample in question was CD4+ or CD8+ T cells sorted from blood, obtained in a trial of the OX40 agonist ivuxolimab. The receptors derive from an adult with an advanced solid tumor such as melanoma, head and neck, liver or kidney cancer.

Worth noting for this clone: The same CDR3 also results from other DNA sequences found in this sample. This chain joins TRBV5-1 and TRBJ1-1, with D unresolved. Germline loops: CDR1 SGHRS, CDR2 YFSETQ. V was trimmed by 0 bases and J by 1 base, leaving 4 bases between them. The CDR3 consists of 13 residues. CDR3 nucleotides: TGCGCCAGCAGCTTGGGCGGGAACACTGAAGCTTTCTTT. Amino acids: CASSLGGNTEAFF.

This chain uses TRBV2 with TRBJ2-5, with D possibly TRBD2 on 5 matching bases. V was pared by 5 bases and J by 7 bases, with 17 bases between. The CDR3 runs 14 residues. The germline V gene encodes CDR1 SNHLY and CDR2 FYNNEI. The DNA of the CDR3 is TGTGCCAGCAGTCCGACCTCAACCGGGGTGACCCAGTACTTC. Amino acid sequence: CASSPTSTGVTQYF.

This chain connects TRBV28 to TRBJ1-4; 12 nucleotides match TRBD1. The junction had 9 bases not matched to a gene; V was cut back by 6 bases and J by 7 bases. Per the germline V gene, CDR1 is MDHEN and CDR2 is SYDVKM. This CDR3 is 16 amino acids long. This CDR3 reads CASSRSPGQGAEKLFF. CDR3 DNA: TGTGCCAGCAGCCGATCTCCGGGACAGGGGGCTGAAAAACTGTTTTTT.

The chain recombines TRBV7-2 with TRBJ2-6, with a tentative D call TRBD1 (5 bases). The CDR3 is 16 amino acids. V lost 4 bases, J lost 0 bases, and 10 bases lay in between. CDR1 is SGHTA and CDR2 is FQGNSA in the germline V gene. In nucleotides, the CDR3 is TGTGCCAGCAGCTGGGGCCAGCACTCTGGGGCCAACGTCCTGACTTTC. The encoded protein is CASSWGQHSGANVLTF. Using reference TRBV7-2 and TRBJ2-6 for the parts outside the CDR3, the full variable domain is GAGVSQSPSNKVTEKGKDVELRCDPISGHTALYWYRQSLGQGLEFLIYFQGNSAPDKSGLPSDRFSAERTGGSVSTLTIQRTQQEDSAVYLCASSWGQHSGANVLTFGAGSRLTVL.

This chain connects TRBV18 to TRBJ2-7, with D possibly matching TRBD1 (5 bases). The CDR3 contains 15 residues. V was clipped by 0 bases and J by 0 bases, with 9 bases between them. Germline CDR1 reads KGHSH; CDR2 reads LQKENI. The CDR3 protein is CASSPPGPSSYEQYF. CDR3 bases: TGTGCCAGCTCACCACCGGGGCCTTCCTCCTACGAGCAGTACTTC.

The J gene is TRBJ2-1, the V gene TRBV4-2, with D perhaps matching TRBD1 (5 bases). The CDR3 is 16 residues long. Germline V CDR1 and CDR2: LGHNA, YNFKEQ. V lost 0 bases and J lost 0, with 9 bases in between. The CDR3 protein is CASSQDIRGSYNEQFF. CDR3 nucleotide sequence: TGTGCCAGCAGCCAAGATATAAGGGGCTCCTACAATGAGCAGTTCTTC.

The rearrangement uses TRBV28 and TRBJ1-2; 8 bases are shared with TRBD1. There are 13 residues in the CDR3. Germline V gene lookup returns CDR1 MDHEN and CDR2 SYDVKM. The J segment lost 8 bases and the V segment lost 5 bases, leaving 7 bases of the junction unmatched. Here the CDR3 reads CASSPGQGGGYTF. In DNA, the CDR3 is TGTGCCAGCAGTCCTGGACAGGGAGGAGGCTACACCTTC.

This rearrangement joins TRBV5-8 to TRBJ2-3; D is possibly TRBD2 (6 bases). This CDR3 region has 14 residues. V was clipped by 3 bases and J by 5 bases, with 13 bases between them. Germline values: CDR1 SGHTS, CDR2 YDEGEE. The CDR3 DNA sequence: TGTGCCAGCAGCTCCGGGCAGGGAGGAGATACGCAGTATTTT. Translation: CASSSGQGGDTQYF.

The chain links TRBV7-9 to TRBJ1-4; 10 nucleotides match TRBD1. The CDR3 is 15 amino acids. Germline V lookup: CDR1 SEHNR, CDR2 FQNEAQ (reference sequence). V shed 1 base and J 7 bases; nucleotides not matched to a gene: 3. CDR3 bases: TGTGCCAGCAGCTTAGGCTGGACAGGGGGTGAAAAACTGTTTTTT. It specifies CASSLGWTGGEKLFF.